What follows are 7 T cell receptor beta chains derived from one specimen sequenced in a study of identical twins. TCRdb used MiXCR to reprocess the 5' RACE reads, holding one entry per CDR3 protein. The profile shows 350,000 to 500,000 distinct CDR3 sequences, 18% of them singletons. Sequenced: naive T cells sorted from blood. All receptors derive from a man in his fifties or sixties in good health.

The rearrangement joins TRBV6-2 or TRBV6-3 to TRBJ1-5, with a tentative D call TRBD1 (5 bases). Trimming stripped 7 bases from V and 9 bases from J, with 13 bases between. Germline CDR1 reads MNHEY; CDR2 reads SVGEGT. CDR3 length equals 12 residues. This chain's CDR3 is CASMTAYPPQHF. The CDR3 DNA sequence: TGTGCCAGCATGACAGCCTATCCGCCCCAGCATTTT.

This chain links TRBV30 with TRBJ2-5; perhaps TRBD2 as D (5 bases). This CDR3 is 12 amino acids long. The germline V gene encodes CDR1 GTSNPN and CDR2 SVGIG (reference sequence). Trimming left V 1 base short and J 6 bases short, with 9 bases between. CDR3 sequence (DNA): TGTGCCTGGAGTGCCTCCGGGAAGACCCAGTACTTC. Its translation is CAWSASGKTQYF. Based on the CDR3 plus reference TRBV30 and TRBJ2-5, the full variable domain is SQTIHQWPATLVQPVGSPLSLECTVEGTSNPNLYWYRQAAGRGLQLLFYSVGIGQISSEVPQNLSASRPQDRQFILSSKKLLLSDSGFYLCAWSASGKTQYFGPGTRLLVL.

The chain recombines TRBV30 with TRBJ2-7; the match to TRBD1 covers 10 bases. The germline gives CDR1 GTSNPN, CDR2 SVGIG (reference sequence). Trimming removed 6 bases from V and 7 bases from J; junction bases left unmatched: 12. CDR3 length equals 14 residues. The CDR3 nucleotides read TGTGCCTGTTTTAAAAGACAGGGGGCGAGGGAGCAGTACTTC. Translated: CACFKRQGAREQYF.

The chain is built from TRBV10-3 and TRBJ2-1; D perhaps matches TRBD1 (6 bases). Germline CDR1 ENHRY, CDR2 SYGVKD. Trimming pared 8 bases from V and 4 bases from J, leaving 24 bases between. The CDR3 totals 17 residues. CDR3 DNA sequence: TGTGCCATCCAAGGCACCAAAGACAGGTCGGGGTACAATGAGCAGTTCTTC. Amino acids: CAIQGTKDRSGYNEQFF.

The chain uses TRBV9 and TRBJ2-5, with TRBD2 matching over 7 bases. There are 15 residues in the CDR3. CDR1 and CDR2 from the germline V gene are SGDLS and YYNGEE. V was pared by 4 bases and J by 5 bases, with 11 bases of the junction left unmatched. The CDR3 sequence is CASSSSGDLVETQYF. The CDR3 nucleotides are TGTGCCAGCAGCTCTAGCGGAGACCTCGTGGAGACCCAGTACTTC.

At least ten counts were recorded for this clonotype. CDR3 protein: CASSPRTGGYEQYF. Written as DNA, the CDR3 is TGTGCCAGCAGCCCCCGGACAGGGGGCTACGAGCAGTACTTC. This sequence joins TRBV5-6 and TRBJ2-7; TRBD1 agrees at 10 bases. With V trimmed by 4 bases and J by 3 bases, 4 bases remained unmatched. Germline lookup yields CDR1 SGHDT and CDR2 YYEEEE. The CDR3 has 14 amino acids.

This chain joins TRBV7-6 and TRBJ2-7; D is perhaps TRBD1 or TRBD2 (5 bases each). The V end lost 5 bases, the J end lost 6 bases, and 11 bases lay between the germline ends. Germline V gene sequence: CDR1 SGHVS, CDR2 FNYEAQ. The CDR3 covers 12 residues. The CDR3 sequence is CASSPGTLEQYF. The CDR3 DNA reads as TGTGCCAGCAGCCCCGGGACGCTCGAGCAGTACTTC. Supplemented by reference TRBV7-6 and TRBJ2-7, the full variable domain reads GAGVSQSPRYKVTKRGQDVALRCDPISGHVSLYWYRQALGQGPEFLTYFNYEAQQDKSGLPNDRFSAERPEGSISTLTIQRTEQRDSAMYRCASSPGTLEQYFGPGTRLTVT.